This T cell receptor beta chain was observed in a study of vaccination effects on CD4 cells after COVID-19. A remark on this clone: Its antigen remains unknown.

Antigen-specific CD4+ T cells were expanded (with viral peptide pools) by the ViraFEST assay ahead of sequencing. Culturing for around 10 days preceded CD4+ T cell isolation. Previously uninfected by SARS-CoV-2, the vaccine recipients also showed negative nucleocapsid antibodies. Each culture had half its medium swapped for IL-2 medium on days 3 and 7. The CDR3 loop spans 12 amino acids. The ends were cut back, 2 bases at V and 8 bases at J, with 9 bases in the middle. The germline gives CDR1 LNHDA, CDR2 SQIVND (reference sequence). Assay used: immunoSEQ multiplex PCR; TCRdb lists only in-frame clones, some missing. Of some 11,000 clones in the sample, approximately 74% were seen once. Study-wide findings and caveats: Clones arising from infection and from vaccination showed marked clonal contraction late after vaccination.

J is TRBJ1-2 and V is TRBV19, with D unresolved. This TCR came from a human donor who received a COVID-19 vaccine. Sequencing used CD4+ T cells from PBMCs cultured with HCoV-229E spike peptides, obtained before COVID-19 vaccination. The CDR3 DNA reads TGTGCCAGTAGTATACCGACGAGGGGCTACACCTTC. Translating gives CASSIPTRGYTF.